Following are 25 T cell receptor beta chains from one sample sequenced in a study of T cell repertoires in cytomegalovirus infection. TCRdb re-analysed the reads in MiXCR, keeping a single row per CDR3 protein. The sample carries 830,000 or so distinct CDR3 sequences, around a third recorded once. Their antigens are not known. This material consisted of cultured CD8+ T cells from PBMCs, taken from culture after CMV antigen stimulation. These receptor sequences come from a human donor in good health (CMV status not recorded). Some clones in this sample may be carry-over from other donors' samples.

This chain connects TRBV19 to TRBJ2-7, with D maybe TRBD1 (6 bases). The CDR3 is 12 residues long. Looked up from germline, CDR1 is LNHDA and CDR2 is SQIVND (reference sequence). Deletions cut 7 bases from V and 6 bases from J, with 13 bases between. This CDR3 reads CASKTGLGEQYF. As DNA, the CDR3 is TGTGCCAGTAAAACAGGGTTGGGCGAGCAGTACTTC.

In the case of this clonotype: A read error may explain this, as a much larger clone is one base away. The chain recombines TRBV7-2 with TRBJ2-1; possible D gene TRBD2, 5 bases. CDR3 size: 14 residues. Per germline, CDR1 SGHTA and CDR2 FQGNSA. Trimming cost V 11 bases and J 5 bases, with 19 bases left between them. CDR3 in DNA: TGTGCCGTCCGAGGAAGCGAGGGCCACAATGAGCAGTTCTTC. Translating it yields CAVRGSEGHNEQFF.

This clonotype was seen a few times. The chain recombines TRBV27 with TRBJ2-3; 7 positions match TRBD2. Losses at the gene ends were 3 bases for V and 4 bases for J; bases not matched to a gene: 7. The length of the CDR3 is 15 residues. Germline lookup yields CDR1 MNHEY and CDR2 SMNVEV (reference sequence). CDR3 loop: CASSFWRGRADTQYF. Here the CDR3 DNA reads TGTGCCAGCAGTTTTTGGCGGGGGAGGGCAGATACGCAGTATTTT.

The J gene is TRBJ1-4, the V gene TRBV28, with 8 nucleotides matching TRBD1. The germline CDR1 and CDR2 sequences are MDHEN and SYDVKM. With 1 base clipped from V and 0 bases from J, the junction kept 1 base outside the gene matches. The length of the CDR3 is 16 residues. The CDR3 spells CASSLYRGATNEKLFF. CDR3 in DNA: TGTGCCAGCAGTTTATACAGGGGGGCAACTAATGAAAAACTGTTTTTT.

The chain couples TRBV7-3 to TRBJ2-5, with D possibly being TRBD2 (6 bases). The V gene lost 9 bases and the J gene lost 13 bases, with 21 bases spanning the gap. Germline CDR1 SGHTA, CDR2 FQGTGA. The length of the CDR3 is 12 residues. The CDR3 DNA reads TGTGCCAGTAGCCACGGGTTGAAGGGAGGGTACTTC. This gives the protein CASSHGLKGGYF.

The J gene is TRBJ2-7, the V gene TRBV6-1, with D possibly being TRBD1 (6 bases). CDR3 length equals 14 residues. Germline CDR1 is MNHNS and CDR2 is SASEGT. V shed 3 bases and J shed 4 bases, with 13 bases lying between them. The CDR3 coding sequence is TGTGCCAGCAGTGAGCGACAGGTGCCGTACGAGCAGTACTTC. Protein product: CASSERQVPYEQYF.

This clonotype was seen a handful of times. The V and J genes are TRBV9 and TRBJ1-2; D is unclear. Germline assignment: CDR1 SGDLS and CDR2 YYNGEE. The germline V and J ends were trimmed by 8 bases and 6 bases, with 14 bases remaining between them. The CDR3 is 12 residues long. CDR3 DNA sequence: TGTGCCAGTTACGCCTTACCAAATGGCTACACCTTC. Its translation: CASYALPNGYTF.

This clonotype was seen many times. This rearrangement joins TRBV7-6 to TRBJ2-7; D is possibly TRBD1 (6 bases). The CDR3 extends over 15 amino acids. V lost 1 base to trimming and J lost 5 bases, with 15 bases between them. Germline V CDR1 and CDR2: SGHVS, FNYEAQ. CDR3 residues: CASSLVPGQLNEQYF. The CDR3 DNA reads as TGTGCCAGCAGCTTAGTGCCCGGACAGCTTAACGAGCAGTACTTC. Full variable domain (rest looked up from reference TRBV7-6 and TRBJ2-7): GAGVSQSPRYKVTKRGQDVALRCDPISGHVSLYWYRQALGQGPEFLTYFNYEAQQDKSGLPNDRFSAERPEGSISTLTIQRTEQRDSAMYRCASSLVPGQLNEQYFGPGTRLTVT.

The chain is built from TRBV4-1 and TRBJ1-2, with a weak D call TRBD1 (5 bases). The V and J ends lost 0 bases and 3 bases respectively, with 8 bases between them. The germline V gene encodes CDR1 MGHRA and CDR2 YSYEKL. This CDR3 has 14 residues. CDR3 nucleotide sequence: TGCGCCAGCAGCCAAGAAGGGGATCACTATGGCTACACCTTC. Translation: CASSQEGDHYGYTF.

This sequence joins TRBV9 and TRBJ2-3; possible D gene TRBD2, 7 bases. Looked up from germline, CDR1 is SGDLS and CDR2 is YYNGEE. V was cut by 0 bases and J by 5 bases, with 19 bases left in between. This CDR3 contains 17 residues. The CDR3 DNA follows: TGTGCCAGCAGCGTAGGTGGAGGGGGGGCCTTAGAAGATACGCAGTATTTT. Amino acids: CASSVGGGGALEDTQYF.

V gene TRBV7-9 combines with J gene TRBJ2-7; tentatively, D is TRBD1 (6 bases). The germline V gene encodes CDR1 SEHNR and CDR2 FQNEAQ (reference sequence). The length of the CDR3 is 15 residues. V lost 4 bases, J lost 5 bases, and 18 bases lay in between. The CDR3 here is CASSSDRQATDEQYV. For the CDR3, the DNA is TGTGCCAGCAGCTCGGATCGACAGGCTACCGACGAGCAGTACGTC.

The rearrangement joins TRBV15 to TRBJ2-7; D is ambiguous. Trimming left V 3 bases short and J 1 base short, with 7 bases between. Germline lookup yields CDR1 LNHNV and CDR2 YYDKDF (reference sequence). The CDR3 spans 13 residues. CDR3 in amino acids: CATSRTRSYEQYF. The CDR3 DNA sequence: TGTGCCACCAGCAGGACACGGTCCTACGAGCAGTACTTC.

This chain joins TRBV7-9 and TRBJ2-3; 9 bases agree with TRBD1. This CDR3 is built from 17 residues. The germline V gene encodes CDR1 SEHNR and CDR2 FQNEAQ (reference sequence). With V trimmed by 5 bases and J by 1 base, 10 bases remained unmatched. CDR3 DNA sequence: TGTGCCAGCAGCCCGCCGGGACAGGGAGGGGGCACAGATACGCAGTATTTT. This gives the protein CASSPPGQGGGTDTQYF.

This clonotype was detected ten times or more. This chain links TRBV12-3 or TRBV12-4 with TRBJ2-5; 12 bases are shared with TRBD1. The J segment lost 5 bases and the V segment lost 5 bases, leaving 6 bases of the junction unmatched. CDR3 length equals 15 residues. The CDR3 here is CASSPGTGGAETQYF. DNA for the CDR3: TGTGCCAGCAGTCCCGGGACAGGGGGCGCCGAGACCCAGTACTTC.

V and J are TRBV6-5 and TRBJ1-4, with D perhaps TRBD1 (6 bases). This CDR3 is 16 amino acids long. The V end was cut by 4 bases, the J end by 6 bases, with 18 bases between. The germline V gene encodes CDR1 MNHEY and CDR2 SVGAGI. CDR3 nucleotide sequence: TGTGCCAGCAGTTCCAGGACAGTTCGGGCGGATGAAAAACTGTTTTTT. As protein: CASSSRTVRADEKLFF.

Concerning this clonotype itself: The CDR3 does not end in the conserved phenylalanine or tryptophan, so this is likely a read error. This chain joins TRBV12-3 or TRBV12-4 and TRBJ2-5; D unclear. The V end was cut by 5 bases, the J end by 0 bases, with 10 bases between. The length of the CDR3 is 14 residues. The CDR3 region is CASSHGPNQETQYC. The CDR3 DNA reads TGTGCCAGCAGTCACGGACCAAACCAAGAGACCCAGTACTGT.

The chain links TRBV24-1 to TRBJ2-5, with 7 bases matching TRBD1. Losses at the gene ends were 7 bases for V and 2 bases for J; bases not matched to a gene: 6. The CDR3 spans 14 residues. CDR1 is KGHDR, CDR2 SFDVKD, per germline. Written as DNA, the CDR3 is TGTGCCACCAGGGGGACAGACCGACAAGAGACCCAGTACTTC. Amino acid sequence: CATRGTDRQETQYF.

The rearrangement uses TRBV12-3 or TRBV12-4 and TRBJ1-1; TRBD1 might be the D (6 bases). Trimming cost V 6 bases and J 6 bases, with 14 bases left between them. The CDR3 sequence is 13 residues long. This chain's CDR3 is CASRYTGYAEAFF. As DNA, the CDR3 is TGTGCCAGCAGGTATACAGGGTACGCTGAAGCTTTCTTT.

The chain joins TRBV5-4 to TRBJ1-4; no firm D call. The CDR3 consists of 14 residues. V was pared by 0 bases and J by 2 bases, with 5 bases between. Germline V lookup: CDR1 SGHNT, CDR2 YYREEE (reference sequence). This CDR3 reads CASSLEGTNEKLFF. The CDR3, as DNA: TGTGCCAGCAGCTTGGAGGGCACTAATGAAAAACTGTTTTTT. The full variable domain, rest sourced from reference TRBV5-4 and TRBJ1-4, is ETGVTQSPTHLIKTRGQQVTLRCSSQSGHNTVSWYQQALGQGPQFIFQYYREEENGRGNFPPRFSGLQFPNYSSELNVNALELDDSALYLCASSLEGTNEKLFFGSGTQLSVL.

Many counts were recorded for this clonotype. The J gene is TRBJ2-7, the V gene TRBV7-6; D gene unclear. V was shortened by 6 bases and J by 3 bases, with 12 bases between the two germline ends. The CDR3 extends over 13 amino acids. Germline CDR1 is SGHVS and CDR2 is FNYEAQ. The CDR3 DNA reads as TGTGCCAGCAGTCAATCTCCAGGCTACGAGCAGTACTTC. Translation: CASSQSPGYEQYF.

In regard to this clonotype: With a much larger clone just one base away, this may be a read error. This chain connects TRBV27 to TRBJ2-1, with a possible D match to TRBD2 (5 bases). The CDR3 is made up of 15 amino acids. The V end was cut by 5 bases, the J end by 0 bases, with 11 bases between. Germline loops: CDR1 MNHEY, CDR2 SMNVEV (reference sequence). DNA for the CDR3: TGTGCCAGCAGTCCCCTAGGGAGCTCCTACAATGAGCAGTTCTTC. This translates into CASSPLGSSYNEQFF.

In its sample, this clonotype was seen many times. This sequence joins TRBV7-9 and TRBJ2-1, with TRBD1 identical over 7 bases. The CDR3 consists of 14 residues. CDR1 and CDR2 from the germline V gene are SEHNR and FQNEAQ (reference sequence). J was trimmed by 2 bases and V by 7 bases; bases with no gene match: 5. CDR3 coding DNA: TGTGCCAGCACAAGACAGGGAACCTACAATGAGCAGTTCTTC. Residues: CASTRQGTYNEQFF.

V is TRBV4-1 and J is TRBJ2-1; D might be TRBD1 or TRBD2, each matching 5 bases. CDR3 size: 16 residues. CDR1 is MGHRA and CDR2 is YSYEKL in the germline V gene. The V gene lost 0 bases and the J gene lost 7 bases, with 16 bases spanning the gap. CDR3: CASSQDQGDPMNEQFF. The CDR3 region has the DNA TGCGCCAGCAGCCAAGATCAGGGAGACCCCATGAATGAGCAGTTCTTC.

This clonotype has more than one count but fewer than ten. The rearrangement links TRBV6-1 to TRBJ1-1; D call uncertain. The CDR3 has 15 amino acids. Germline lookup yields CDR1 MNHNS and CDR2 SASEGT. Trimming stripped 6 bases from V and 1 base from J, with 15 bases between. The CDR3 protein is CASRGSGDRNTEAFF. CDR3 in DNA: TGTGCCAGCAGAGGTTCTGGGGATCGGAACACTGAAGCTTTCTTT.

V is TRBV7-9 and J is TRBJ1-2, with TRBD1 as a possible D gene (5 bases). CDR1 and CDR2 (germline): SEHNR, FQNEAQ (reference sequence). The CDR3 runs 11 residues. V was cut by 4 bases and J by 13 bases, with 13 bases left in between. For the CDR3, the DNA is TGTGCCAGCAGCTCGGGACTGCCCGGCACCTTC. It specifies CASSSGLPGTF.